This passage covers 14 T cell receptor beta chains from one sample sequenced in a study of response to subunit inactivated influenza vaccine (dated by TCRdb to the late 2010s). Library preparation employed RT-PCR. The sequencing machine was an Illumina HiSeq 2500. TCRdb trimmed the raw reads at Q25, called clones with MiXCR and kept productive beta chains. For every CDR3 protein sequence, its rows merge into one entry that carries the most common genes and DNA. This sample gives roughly 650,000 distinct CDR3 sequences in total; around a sixth of them show up just once. Clones ranked in the top ten supply approximately 10% of the sample. The source was PBMCs from blood, collected about 12 days after vaccination. These receptors originate from a man aged 45-60 years who received an inactivated influenza vaccine. Donor details come from another sample of the same person, matched by shared clones.

The table lists this clonotype with a few counts. The chain has TRBV20-1 and TRBJ2-2; the D gene is possibly TRBD2 (5 bases). The germline V and J ends were trimmed by 6 bases and 5 bases, with 19 bases remaining between them. The CDR3 contains 15 residues. CDR1 DFQATT and CDR2 SNEGSKA come from the germline V gene (reference sequence). Here the CDR3 DNA reads TGCAGTGCCAGGACTGTGCACGGTGGGACCGGGGAGCTGTTTTTT. Translated, it gives CSARTVHGGTGELFF.

This clonotype was observed a few times. The gene calls are TRBV6-2 or TRBV6-3 and TRBJ2-1; D possibly uses TRBD1 or TRBD2 (5 bases each). The CDR3 is made up of 20 amino acids. Germline V gene sequence: CDR1 MNHEY, CDR2 SVGEGT. Trimming cost V 0 bases and J 0 bases, with 21 bases left between them. DNA of the CDR3: TGTGCCAGCAGTTACTCGAACTCTCCGGGACCAGCGGCCTCCTACAATGAGCAGTTCTTC. It yields the protein CASSYSNSPGPAASYNEQFF.

This clonotype has only a few counts. V and J are TRBV6-1 and TRBJ2-5, with 8 bases aligning to TRBD1. Germline trimming cut 5 bases from V and 2 bases from J; bases unmatched to any gene: 10. This CDR3 region has 16 residues. Germline V lookup: CDR1 MNHNS, CDR2 SASEGT. As DNA, the CDR3 is TGTGCCAGCAGTCGCTTAACCGGGACAGGTCAAGAGACCCAGTACTTC. This codes for CASSRLTGTGQETQYF.

This clonotype was detected a few times. V is TRBV7-2 and J is TRBJ2-1; the D gene could be TRBD1 or TRBD2 (7 bases each). V was pared by 5 bases and J by 3 bases, with 17 bases between. Per germline, CDR1 SGHTA and CDR2 FQGNSA. The CDR3 consists of 16 residues. The CDR3 DNA is TGTGCCAGCAGCGGGAGACAGGGAGGGGGCTACAATGAGCAGTTCTTC. This codes for CASSGRQGGGYNEQFF.

This clonotype came up a few times. The chain has TRBV7-8 and TRBJ2-3, with unresolved D. The CDR3 covers 11 residues. CDR1 is SGHVS and CDR2 is FQNEAQ in the germline V gene. V was pared by 4 bases and J by 11 bases, with 10 bases between. The CDR3 spells CASSYDVGQYF. CDR3 DNA sequence: TGTGCCAGCAGCTACGACGTGGGGCAGTATTTT.

This clonotype has just one count. The chain joins TRBV5-5 to TRBJ2-5, with TRBD2 as a possible D gene (6 bases). Germline assignment: CDR1 SGHKS and CDR2 YYEKEE (reference sequence). V lost 0 bases, J lost 3 bases, and 12 bases lay in between. The length of the CDR3 is 15 residues. The CDR3 spells CASSLGVTRKETQYF. Written as DNA, the CDR3 is TGTGCCAGCAGCTTGGGGGTGACTAGGAAAGAGACCCAGTACTTC.

V usage is TRBV7-2 and J usage is TRBJ2-7; D is possibly TRBD1 or TRBD2 (5 bases each). V was pared by 5 bases and J by 3 bases, with 11 bases between. The germline gives CDR1 SGHTA, CDR2 FQGNSA. The CDR3 loop spans 13 amino acids. The CDR3 here is CASSIGTYYEQYF. For the CDR3, the DNA is TGTGCCAGCAGCATAGGGACCTACTACGAGCAGTACTTC.

This chain links TRBV7-2 with TRBJ2-3, with 8 positions matching TRBD1. The CDR3 runs 16 residues. Germline assignment: CDR1 SGHTA and CDR2 FQGNSA. V gave up 2 bases and J gave up 6 bases; unmatched junction bases: 10. The CDR3 bases are TGTGCCAGCAGCTTAAACGGACAGGGCGTGTGGGATACGCAGTATTTT. Protein: CASSLNGQGVWDTQYF.

In this sample, this clonotype turned up many times. The chain couples TRBV11-2 to TRBJ2-7, with D possibly matching TRBD1 (6 bases). There are 13 residues in the CDR3. Germline V gives CDR1 SGHAT, CDR2 FQNNGV. V lost 5 bases and J 5 bases, leaving 13 bases between the germline ends. The chain's CDR3 is CASSPQGIHEQYF. The CDR3 region has the DNA TGTGCCAGCAGCCCCCAGGGGATCCACGAGCAGTACTTC.

This clonotype was observed a single time. The CDR3 is CASSVRLLGEQYF. The CDR3 nucleotides read TGTGCCAGCAGCGTACGCTTATTGGGCGAGCAGTACTTC. The chain uses TRBV11-2 and TRBJ2-7; D is ambiguous. From germline, CDR1 is SGHAT and CDR2 FQNNGV. Trimming took off 5 bases at V and 6 bases at J, with 14 bases between the two ends. This CDR3 has 13 amino acids. Using reference TRBV11-2 and TRBJ2-7 for the parts outside the CDR3, the full variable domain is EAGVAQSPRYKIIEKRQSVAFWCNPISGHATLYWYQQILGQGPKLLIQFQNNGVVDDSQLPKDRFSAERLKGVDSTLKIQPAKLEDSAVYLCASSVRLLGEQYFGPGTRLTVT.

This clonotype came up a few times. The chain couples TRBV29-1 to TRBJ2-1; D not resolved. The germline V and J ends were trimmed by 4 bases and 1 base, with 11 bases remaining between them. The CDR3 is made up of 14 amino acids. Germline V lookup: CDR1 SQVTM, CDR2 ANQGSEA. The CDR3 region is CSVVSQLSYNEQFF. The DNA for the CDR3 is TGCAGCGTTGTGAGTCAGTTGTCCTACAATGAGCAGTTCTTC.

There are a few counts of this clonotype. V and J are TRBV20-1 and TRBJ1-2; D not resolved. Germline lookup yields CDR1 DFQATT and CDR2 SNEGSKA (reference sequence). V was pared by 2 bases and J by 0 bases, with 4 bases between. The CDR3 sequence is 12 residues long. The CDR3 sequence: CSARQTNYGYTF. The CDR3, as DNA: TGCAGTGCTAGACAGACTAACTATGGCTACACCTTC.

This clonotype was seen ten or more times. The rearrangement uses TRBV7-8 and TRBJ2-1; TRBD2 matches 8 bases. J gave up 6 bases and V 2 bases, and 12 bases lay outside the gene matches. The CDR3 contains 17 residues. CDR1 is SGHVS, CDR2 FQNEAQ, per germline. The CDR3, as DNA: TGTGCCAGCAGCTTAAGGGCTGCGAGCGGGGGCCCCAATGAGCAGTTCTTC. Translated, it gives CASSLRAASGGPNEQFF.

The chain joins TRBV20-1 to TRBJ2-5; 10 positions match TRBD2. Germline trimming cut 6 bases from V and 4 bases from J; bases unmatched to any gene: 14. The CDR3 consists of 16 residues. Germline V lookup: CDR1 DFQATT, CDR2 SNEGSKA (reference sequence). The DNA for the CDR3 is TGCAGTGCCAGGGAGGTTAGCGGGGGGATAAGAGAGACCCAGTACTTC. Its protein product is CSAREVSGGIRETQYF.